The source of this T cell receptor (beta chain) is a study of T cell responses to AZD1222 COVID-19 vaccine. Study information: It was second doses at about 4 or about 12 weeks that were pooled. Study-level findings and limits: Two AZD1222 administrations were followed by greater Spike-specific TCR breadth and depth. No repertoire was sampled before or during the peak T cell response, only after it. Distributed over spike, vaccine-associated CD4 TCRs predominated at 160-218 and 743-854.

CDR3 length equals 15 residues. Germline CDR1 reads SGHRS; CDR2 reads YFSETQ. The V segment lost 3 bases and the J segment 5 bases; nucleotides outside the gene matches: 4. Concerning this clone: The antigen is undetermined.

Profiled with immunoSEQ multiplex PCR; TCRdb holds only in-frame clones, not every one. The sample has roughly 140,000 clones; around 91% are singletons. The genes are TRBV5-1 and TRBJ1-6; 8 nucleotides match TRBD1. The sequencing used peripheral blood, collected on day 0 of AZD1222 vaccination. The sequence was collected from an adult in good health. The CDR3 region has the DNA TGCGCCAGCAGCTGGGGGACAGGACATAATTCACCCCTCCACTTT. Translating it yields CASSWGTGHNSPLHF.